One T cell receptor (beta chain) is described in this entry. Its antigen target is currently unknown. No base quality information exists; no much larger clone differs at one position. The sample comes from a study of cytomegalovirus exposure and HLA in healthy donors listed by TCRdb under 2017. In the study overall: In an earlier analysis of some 610 of the donors, 250 to 300 Gb of sequence data and just under 120 million unique TCR beta sequences from 180 million or so T cells were reported. An early release covering roughly 580 HLA-typed donors comprised approximately 300 gigabases of sequencing data and around 85 million unique TCR sequences. Of the 300 to 400 genotyped donors, about 84% fell in the genetic ancestry cluster associated with self-reported Caucasian donors. The study was designed to test whether signatures of past pathogen exposure could be identified by cataloging public T cell receptors. The study profiled the T cell repertoires of more than 500 subjects by immunosequencing and related them to cytomegalovirus serostatus. Besides the first cohort of more than 650 subjects, a separate validation cohort made up of roughly 130 different subjects was used. To predict cytomegalovirus infection status, the study combined high-throughput TCR immunosequencing, statistical association of individual TCRs with disease status, and machine learning. In a later analysis, previously published TCR beta repertoires from 550 to 700 donors were re-analyzed and high-resolution HLA genotyping was added so that TCR occurrence patterns could be studied. In the later analysis, no new phenotypic data were used to find candidate immune exposures; instead, reliance was placed on TCR beta sequences and their occurrence across donors. In an earlier analysis of 587 of the donors, high-throughput TCR beta sequencing was used to judge whether each TCR beta V gene segment behaved as functional or pseudogenic. Alongside the repertoire data, information on donor age, sex, ethnicity and CMV serostatus was compiled. A later genetic analysis took genome-wide SNP genotypes for about 65% of the 666 donors and used that subset as a discovery cohort. Every repertoire in the discovery cohort had been generated on one and the same sequencing platform. HLA typing covered class I and class II loci at four-digit resolution. The number of donors typed differed by locus, with about 620-630 for A, B, C, DRB1 and DQB1, more than 500 for DQA1, over 600 for DPA1, and around 430 for DPB1. Because of strong linkage in the cohort, 4 to 6 DR-DQ haplotypes were treated as single units for association and clustering. Among almost 400 genotyped donors of the cohort, an average of roughly 240,000 unique TCR beta nucleotide sequences were sequenced per donor, about a sixth of them non-productive.

Study-wide findings and limitations: Because HLA typing was unavailable for some donors at each locus, only the typed subset was used in association tests. Presence/absence analyses assumed roughly uniform sequencing depth across donors, an assumption that may not hold. At a false discovery rate of 0.05, a later analysis linked 15,000 to 20,000 TCR beta sequences to specific HLA alleles. A later analysis found that most CMV-associated TCR beta chains appeared HLA-restricted, with HLA associations seemingly driven largely by CMV exposure. In this cohort, only TCR beta chains were sequenced, and detectable features were limited by the absence of alpha or paired-chain data. Cytomegalovirus status was reported to be diagnosed by the classifier with high specificity and sensitivity in both the original and validation cohorts. In a later analysis, the rate of TCR association differed among HLA loci, with DRB1 alleles having the most associated TCRs and HLA-C alleles having the fewest. V-gene and J-gene trimming of TCR beta chains was associated with a missense DCLRE1C variant in a later genetic analysis, and the association was replicated in an independent cohort. Compared with equally common non-associated chains, HLA-associated TCR beta chains in a later analysis were more clonally expanded and had lower generation probabilities. The authors suggested that the approach could potentially be generalized to other disease states and immunological phenotypes. In a later analysis, several top co-occurrence clusters were reported to appear linked to parvovirus B19, influenza, CMV and Epstein-Barr virus. When HLA alleles, especially DR and DQ, strongly co-occurred, TCR associations were difficult to assign to individual alleles. A further reported finding was that TCR beta sequences accurately predicted the HLA-A and HLA-B alleles for most subjects in the first cohort. A cluster of highly shared sequence variants was judged likely to be a technical artifact of the sequencing pipeline. Correlated functional status among segregating V segments might reflect linkage disequilibrium, but an unknown experimental factor could not be ruled out. A later genetic analysis reported fewer N-insertions in productive TCRs among donors in an Asian-associated ancestry cluster than the roughly 650-donor mean. Most TCR sequences were seen in very few donors, while some public TCRs were found in many individuals. A total of 164 TCR beta chains were listed by the study as associated with cytomegalovirus. About 17 rarely observed V segments, including chromosome 9 orphons, were excluded from the earlier analysis of a few hundred of the donors because counts were too low. Broadly in line with IMGT annotations, most TCR beta V segments showed up in productive rearrangements about 90% or about 30% of the time in an earlier analysis of several hundred of the donors. For the cohort, immune exposure information was limited to CMV serostatus. In vitro tests confirmed that a few of the cytomegalovirus-associated TCR beta chains recognize cytomegalovirus antigens.

Library preparation was by the immunoSEQ multiplex PCR assay. For the multiplex PCR, a mixture combining 60 forward primers for TCR Vbeta segments and 13 reverse primers for TCR Jbeta segments was used. The CDR3 region of rearranged TCR beta genes was amplified from genomic DNA by a multiplex PCR assay. Amplified TCR beta libraries were sequenced as 87-base-pair reads on the Illumina HiSeq System. The published analysis was carried out like this. In a later analysis, 77 million or so unique TCR beta chains were counted across the roughly 670 repertoires, and about 9.9 million of these chains were shared by at least two donors. Raw reads were error-corrected and collapsed into unique sequences with a nearest-neighbor algorithm that merged closely related sequences to remove PCR and sequencing errors. V, D and J gene segments were assigned by aligning CDR3 sequences to IMGT reference sequences. For a sequence to be retained, at least a six-nucleotide match to both a V gene segment and a J gene segment was required. Rearrangements were called productive when the CDR3 lacked stop codons and stayed in frame with V and J; all others were non-productive. Following IMGT convention, CDR3 was defined as the stretch from the second conserved V-encoded cysteine up to the conserved J-encoded phenylalanine. Sequences without an unambiguous match to a single V gene segment were excluded from the earlier analysis of several hundred of the donors. In an earlier analysis of roughly 600 of the donors, a V segment was called functional when productive rearrangements were above 56.7%, and segregating when the standard deviation between donors exceeded 5%. A statistical classification framework was built for diagnosing cytomegalovirus status from the catalog of TCR beta chain sequences. A later analysis assigned V and J genes by comparing TCR nucleotide sequences with IMGT/GENE-DB human TR gene sequences. Using the TCRdist pipeline, a later analysis assigned CDR3 sequences along with most-parsimonious VDJ recombination scenarios. In a later analysis, every TCR beta chain was defined by the combination of its CDR3 amino acid sequence and its V-gene family, and reads without a unique V-gene family were dropped. A later analysis removed 500 to 600 highly shared, low-generation-probability nucleotide sequences to deal with suspected cross-contamination and a sequencing artifact. In a later analysis, a clonal expansion index for each public chain was calculated from normalized within-repertoire ranks of inferred template counts. Generation probabilities in a later analysis came from a VDJ recombination model fitted to out-of-frame rearrangements, and those results were checked against IGoR. Hypergeometric tests were used in a later analysis to score TCR-TCR, TCR-HLA and TCR-CMV co-occurrence, with a repertoire-size bias correction applied to the TCR pairs. A later analysis estimated false discovery rates by permuting HLA or CMV assignments 20 times. A later analysis grouped co-occurring TCRs with DBSCAN, adding TCRdist sequence similarity when clustering within HLA-allele-positive subsets. For co-occurrence clustering, repertoires with fewer than 30,000 or more than 120,000 public chains were excluded, along with 5 or 6 repertoires with anomalous nucleotide sharing. In TCRdb, the immuneACCESS table is reduced to in-frame sequences with V and J assigned. These tables do not hold every clone; where another copy was compared, an unresolved V gene accounts for under half, and the others remain unexplained. The V and J calls and clone size are taken from that table; D and trimming were inferred from the DNA. The sample table shows 150,000 to 200,000 clones, and around 83% are seen once. The ten largest clones represent nearly 8.5% of the sample.

The cohort was made up of roughly 670 healthy bone marrow donors. At the time of sampling, all cohort members were nominally healthy, though unrecorded immune exposures were likely present. The donor tested CMV seropositive and was one of the 289 seropositive cohort members. A peripheral blood sample was provided by each donor, and peripheral blood mononuclear cells were used for TCR beta sequencing. Genomic DNA was extracted from the blood cell samples with the Qiagen DNeasy Blood Extraction Kit. The sample was PBMCs. The sequence derives from a male donor in good health and CMV-seropositive.

The CDR3 protein is CASSLAGGRNTEAFF. The sequence in DNA is TGCGCCAGCAGCTTGGCAGGAGGCAGAAACACTGAAGCTTTCTTT. Recombination connected TRBV5-1 to TRBJ1-1; no confident D gene assignment can be made. The V and J ends are trimmed by 0 bases and 2 bases, leaving 11 bases between them. Reading the germline V gene gives CDR1 SGHRS and CDR2 YFSETQ. Measured from the cysteine to the phenylalanine, the CDR3 is 15 residues long. CDR3 DNA only is kept here, 45 bases in frame from base 1.